This T cell receptor (beta chain) originates from a study of regulatory T cells in long-lasting Graves disease. To make TCR beta libraries, researchers used iRepertoire HTBI primers and Arm-PCR of CDR3 regions. TCRdb re-analysed the multiplex PCR reads in MiXCR, keeping a single row per CDR3 protein. The sample holds around 500,000 distinct CDR3 sequences; more than 15% are singletons and the top ten take around 25%. In its sample, this clonotype was seen a few times. Described time point: newly diagnosed GD, antithyroid drugs for less than 3 months. Preparation of the TCR library used RNA extracted from PBMCs. The J segment lost 0 bases and the V segment lost 6 bases, leaving 18 bases of the junction unmatched. Germline V CDR1 and CDR2: MNHNS, SASEGT. The CDR3 extends over 20 amino acids. Separately, the same data were catalogued under a study of T cells in Graves' hyperthyroidism and ophthalmopathy. That work states: RT-PCR in the first round (using the HTBI primer set) targeted the TCR CDR3. Most expanded thyroid clonotypes above 0.001 also appeared in blood.

This clonotype originated in a woman aged 40-65 years with Graves disease. The specimen comprised peripheral blood mononuclear cells (PBMCs), sampled at new diagnosis, from a patient treated with antithyroid drugs. This sequence joins TRBV6-1 and TRBJ2-2, with 8 bases identical to TRBD1. The CDR3 protein is CASSRTTLRQGPSNTGELFF. The CDR3, as DNA: TGTGCCAGCAGCCGGACCACCCTACGACAGGGGCCATCGAACACCGGGGAGCTGTTTTTT.